This entry describes one TCR beta chain. The sample originates from a study of blood T cell repertoires in COVID-19. Turning to the study itself: COVID-19 samples collected from the United States, Italy and Spain covered acute and convalescent phases.

In the authors' methods: Amplification of reference gene primers was used by the study to estimate nucleated cell counts. Assay: immunoSEQ multiplex PCR; the TCRdb copy retains only in-frame clones and omits some. D and trimming were read from the DNA, whereas the V and J calls and clone size are those reported in that table. The sample carries 150,000 to 200,000 clones, roughly 76% recorded once. Followed longitudinally, the Seattle patients had been enrolled during active infection. The CDR3 length is 14 residues. Trimming took off 0 bases at V and 3 bases at J, with 9 bases between the two ends. Per germline, CDR1 SGHTA and CDR2 FQGNSA.

J is TRBJ2-7 and V is TRBV7-2; D possibly corresponds to TRBD2 (6 bases). Sample: peripheral blood. This TCR derives from a woman of 80 years or more with COVID-19, enrolled during active disease. The CDR3 protein is CASSLAGGDYEQYF. CDR3 DNA sequence: TGTGCCAGCAGCTTAGCGGGAGGCGACTACGAGCAGTACTTC.